One sample yielded the 27 T cell receptor beta chains listed below, sequenced in a study of T cell responses to AZD1222 COVID-19 vaccine. This table comes from immunoSEQ multiplex PCR, and its TCRdb copy is limited to in-frame clones, with some not included. Seen here are about 90,000 clones, about 86% observed once, and the top ten hold 9% to 12%. Sequenced material: peripheral blood, taken on day 0 of MenACWY control vaccination. The receptors here all came from an adult in good health.

V usage is TRBV7-2 and J usage is TRBJ1-1, with 7 bases lining up with TRBD1. CDR3 length: 15 amino acids. Germline CDR1 is SGHTA and CDR2 is FQGNSA. V shed 0 bases and J 4 bases; nucleotides not matched to a gene: 5. CDR3 amino acids: CASSLASTGTTEAFF. CDR3 DNA: TGTGCCAGCAGCTTAGCTTCGACAGGGACCACTGAAGCTTTCTTT.

The chain carries TRBV2 and TRBJ1-6; D gene ambiguous. The CDR3 spans 16 residues. V was trimmed by 2 bases and J by 8 bases, leaving 16 bases between them. CDR1 and CDR2 (germline): SNHLY, FYNNEI. The CDR3 sequence is CASSESPTSLDSPLHF. As DNA, the CDR3 is TGTGCCAGCAGTGAAAGTCCTACATCTCTTGATTCACCCCTCCACTTT.

The count of this clone is one. This chain connects TRBV6-6 to TRBJ2-5, with no clear D. This CDR3 is built from 15 residues. Germline CDR1 and CDR2: MNHNY and SVGAGI (reference sequence). Trimming took 2 bases from V and 2 from J, leaving 12 bases between them. The CDR3 sequence is CASSYPSGIQETQYF. CDR3 bases: TGTGCCAGCAGTTACCCCTCTGGTATACAAGAGACCCAGTACTTC.

This clone has only one observation. This rearrangement joins TRBV19 to TRBJ1-1; D call uncertain. CDR1 and CDR2 (germline): LNHDA, SQIVND (reference sequence). Trimming removed 3 bases at V and 2 bases at J, with 7 bases between. The CDR3 has 13 residues. DNA of the CDR3: TGTGCCAGTAGTATGACGGACAACACTGAAGCTTTCTTT. Translated: CASSMTDNTEAFF. Variable domain in full (rest from reference TRBV19 and TRBJ1-1): DGGITQSPKYLFRKEGQNVTLSCEQNLNHDAMYWYRQDPGQGLRLIYYSQIVNDFQKGDIAEGYSVSREKKESFPLTVTSAQKNPTAFYLCASSMTDNTEAFFGQGTRLTVV.

V and J are TRBV12-3 or TRBV12-4 and TRBJ2-1, with 10 bases aligning to TRBD1. The CDR3 length is 13 residues. J was trimmed by 7 bases and V by 4 bases; bases with no gene match: 1. Here the CDR3 DNA reads TGTGCCAGCAGTTCGGGACAGGGGAATGAGCAGTTCTTC. Encoded protein: CASSSGQGNEQFF.

The V call is TRBV19, the J call TRBJ1-5; D is possibly TRBD1 (6 bases). Between the trimmed V and J ends, which lost 1 base and 4 bases, there was a span of 11 bases. Germline V gives CDR1 LNHDA, CDR2 SQIVND (reference sequence). This CDR3 has 15 residues. Written as DNA, the CDR3 is TGTGCCAGTAGTATAGGGAGAACAGGGAATCAGCCCCAGCATTTT. Translating gives CASSIGRTGNQPQHF. Together with reference TRBV19 and TRBJ1-5, the CDR3 gives the full variable domain: DGGITQSPKYLFRKEGQNVTLSCEQNLNHDAMYWYRQDPGQGLRLIYYSQIVNDFQKGDIAEGYSVSREKKESFPLTVTSAQKNPTAFYLCASSIGRTGNQPQHFGDGTRLSIL.

V usage is TRBV3-1 (or the pseudogene TRBV3-2) and J usage is TRBJ1-2; D is undetermined. Germline-derived CDR1 and CDR2 are LGHDT and YNNKEL (reference sequence). V was shortened by 1 base and J by 7 bases, with 10 bases between the two germline ends. CDR3 length: 13 amino acids. The CDR3 region is CASSQGPGGGYTF. In nucleotides, the CDR3 is TGTGCCAGCAGCCAAGGTCCGGGTGGTGGCTACACCTTC.

The chain carries TRBV7-2 and TRBJ2-3, with D possibly matching TRBD1 (6 bases). Germline loops: CDR1 SGHTA, CDR2 FQGNSA. Between the trimmed V and J ends, which lost 4 bases and 8 bases, there was a span of 16 bases. The CDR3 totals 14 residues. The CDR3 sequence: CASSSIQGSRTQYF. CDR3 bases: TGTGCCAGCAGCTCCATACAGGGCAGTCGTACGCAGTATTTT.

The chain joins TRBV14 to TRBJ1-4; D not resolved. This CDR3 contains 16 residues. Per germline, CDR1 SGHDN and CDR2 FVKESK. V lost 4 bases and J lost 0, with 12 bases in between. For the CDR3, the DNA is TGTGCCAGCAGCCCTCGTAGGTCTGCAACTAATGAAAAACTGTTTTTT. Its protein is CASSPRRSATNEKLFF.

The rearrangement joins TRBV9 to TRBJ2-7; 8 bases line up with TRBD1. After removal of 0 bases from V and 0 bases from J, the junction contained 2 bases not matched to a gene. Germline CDR1 SGDLS, CDR2 YYNGEE. CDR3 length: 15 amino acids. CDR3 sequence: CASSVGGTGSYEQYF. CDR3 nucleotide sequence: TGTGCCAGCAGCGTAGGCGGGACAGGCTCCTACGAGCAGTACTTC.

The rearrangement links TRBV11-3 to TRBJ2-5; no clear D. Trimming cost V 5 bases and J 5 bases, with 12 bases left between them. CDR1 is SGHNT, CDR2 YENEEA, per germline. The CDR3 is 13 amino acids. CDR3 amino acids: CASSLWPRETQYF. The CDR3, as DNA: TGTGCCAGCAGCCTATGGCCAAGGGAGACCCAGTACTTC.

The J gene is TRBJ2-5, the V gene TRBV5-6; D call uncertain. CDR1 is SGHDT, CDR2 YYEEEE, per germline. The ends were cut back, 3 bases at V and 5 bases at J, with 11 bases in the middle. This CDR3 has 13 amino acids. The CDR3 nucleotides are TGTGCCAGCAGCTCCATGCTAGGGGAGACCCAGTACTTC. Amino acids: CASSSMLGETQYF.

The rearrangement joins TRBV9 to TRBJ1-4; possible D gene TRBD1, 5 bases. This CDR3 contains 13 residues. CDR1 and CDR2 (germline): SGDLS, YYNGEE. Between the trimmed V and J ends, which lost 4 bases and 11 bases, there was a span of 15 bases. This chain's CDR3 is CASSSKVDTKLFF. CDR3 DNA sequence: TGTGCCAGCAGCTCAAAAGTGGACACCAAACTGTTTTTT.

The chain is built from TRBV11-2 and TRBJ1-5; 9 bases are a match to TRBD1. Trimming at V came to 6 bases and at J to 6 bases, leaving 3 bases not matched to a gene. Germline V gene lookup returns CDR1 SGHAT and CDR2 FQNNGV. CDR3 length equals 13 residues. The CDR3 sequence: CASSDRGSQPQHF. In nucleotides, the CDR3 is TGTGCCAGCAGTGACAGGGGGTCTCAGCCCCAGCATTTT.

CDR3 sequence reads: CAISPGASSYEQYF. The CDR3 nucleotides are TGTGCCATCAGTCCAGGAGCCAGCTCCTACGAGCAGTACTTC. The chain couples TRBV10-3 to TRBJ2-7; D not resolved. Trimming removed 5 bases from V and 0 bases from J, with 11 bases in between. Germline V CDR1 and CDR2: ENHRY, SYGVKD. This CDR3 spans 14 amino acids.

The V and J genes are TRBV7-6 and TRBJ2-1, with D perhaps assigned TRBD1 or TRBD2 (6 bases each). Germline V CDR1 and CDR2: SGHVS, FNYEAQ. Trimming removed 5 bases at V and 3 bases at J, with 17 bases between. This CDR3 has 16 residues. The CDR3 region is CASSLRGDGNYNEQFF. CDR3 nucleotide sequence: TGTGCCAGCAGCCTAAGGGGGGATGGGAACTACAATGAGCAGTTCTTC.

The J gene is TRBJ2-7, the V gene TRBV18; D tentatively fits TRBD1 or TRBD2 (6 bases each). Germline loops: CDR1 KGHSH, CDR2 LQKENI. Trimming removed 0 bases at V and 6 bases at J, with 15 bases between. CDR3 length: 15 amino acids. The CDR3 here is CASSPPTNWGAEQYF. The CDR3 DNA is TGTGCCAGCTCACCACCTACAAACTGGGGGGCCGAGCAGTACTTC.

The rearrangement joins TRBV7-9 to TRBJ1-5, with 9 nucleotides matching TRBD1. The germline V gene encodes CDR1 SEHNR and CDR2 FQNEAQ (reference sequence). With 1 base clipped from V and 7 bases from J, the junction kept 11 bases outside the gene matches. The length of the CDR3 is 17 residues. The CDR3 DNA reads TGTGCCAGCAGCTTAGGGACCGGGACAGGGTCTAGACAGCCCCAGCATTTT. Residues: CASSLGTGTGSRQPQHF.

The J gene is TRBJ1-3, the V gene TRBV27; no definite D call. The CDR3 has 16 residues. Trimming removed 6 bases from V and 0 bases from J, with 15 bases in between. Germline CDR1 reads MNHEY; CDR2 reads SMNVEV (reference sequence). The CDR3 region is CASSPRSPYSGNTIYF. The CDR3 region has the DNA TGTGCCAGCAGCCCCCGTTCGCCATACTCTGGAAACACCATATATTTT.

The gene calls are TRBV30 and TRBJ1-1; a weak D match, TRBD1 (6 bases). Germline V gene data show CDR1 as GTSNPN and CDR2 as SVGIG (reference sequence). Trimming took off 4 bases at V and 8 bases at J, with 23 bases between the two ends. The CDR3 spans 15 residues. The CDR3 DNA sequence: TGTGCCTGGAATATAGACAGGTCCTATGCTAGGGAAGCTTTCTTT. Translation gives CAWNIDRSYAREAFF.

The chain has TRBV5-4 and TRBJ2-7; the match to TRBD2 covers 8 bases. V shed 2 bases and J 2 bases; nucleotides not matched to a gene: 12. The CDR3 length is 17 residues. CDR1 and CDR2 from the germline V gene are SGHNT and YYREEE (reference sequence). CDR3 sequence: CASSFLASGGGTYEQYF. CDR3 sequence (DNA): TGTGCCAGCAGCTTCCTGGCAAGCGGGGGAGGAACCTACGAGCAGTACTTC.

The V call is TRBV6-1, the J call TRBJ2-7; a possible D gene is TRBD2 (5 bases). V lost 1 base and J lost 0, with 10 bases in between. From germline, CDR1 is MNHNS and CDR2 SASEGT. CDR3 length equals 15 residues. The DNA of the CDR3 is TGTGCCAGCAGTGAAGTAAGCGGATTCTCCTACGAGCAGTACTTC. Translated, it gives CASSEVSGFSYEQYF.

V usage is TRBV19 and J usage is TRBJ1-2, with D possibly TRBD1 on 5 matching bases. The length of the CDR3 is 13 residues. Trimming stripped 5 bases from V and 4 bases from J, with 11 bases between. The germline V gene encodes CDR1 LNHDA and CDR2 SQIVND (reference sequence). The CDR3 region has the DNA TGTGCCAGTAGTGTTTCCGGGGCCTATGGCTACACCTTC. Amino acid sequence: CASSVSGAYGYTF. The full variable domain, its missing parts supplied by reference TRBV19 and TRBJ1-2, is DGGITQSPKYLFRKEGQNVTLSCEQNLNHDAMYWYRQDPGQGLRLIYYSQIVNDFQKGDIAEGYSVSREKKESFPLTVTSAQKNPTAFYLCASSVSGAYGYTFGSGTRLTVV.

The rearrangement links TRBV9 to TRBJ1-4, with 9 bases identical to TRBD1. V lost 4 bases and J lost 8; bases outside the gene matches: 9. In germline, CDR1 is SGDLS, CDR2 YYNGEE. CDR3 length: 15 amino acids. As DNA, the CDR3 is TGTGCCAGCAGCCCTCGGACAGGGGAAGGGGAAAAACTGTTTTTT. Translating gives CASSPRTGEGEKLFF.

The rearrangement joins TRBV6-4 to TRBJ2-2; unclear D gene. V was clipped by 4 bases and J by 1 base, with 7 bases between them. CDR1 and CDR2 (germline): MRHNA, SNTAGT. The length of the CDR3 is 14 residues. CDR3 sequence: CASSAYGNTGELFF. In nucleotides, the CDR3 is TGTGCCAGCAGTGCCTATGGGAACACCGGGGAGCTGTTTTTT.

V gene TRBV3-1 (or the pseudogene TRBV3-2) combines with J gene TRBJ1-1; 8 bases are shared with TRBD1. The CDR3 has 14 amino acids. Germline V gene data show CDR1 as LGHDT and CDR2 as YNNKEL (reference sequence). Trimming cost V 5 bases and J 3 bases; bases outside gene matches: 5. CDR3 in DNA: TGTGCCAGCAGCAAACACAGGGGGGACACTGAAGCTTTCTTT. Amino acid sequence: CASSKHRGDTEAFF.

V usage is TRBV5-5 and J usage is TRBJ2-1, with a tentative D call TRBD1 (6 bases). This CDR3 is built from 16 residues. The germline CDR1 and CDR2 sequences are SGHKS and YYEKEE (reference sequence). The V and J ends lost 5 bases and 2 bases respectively, with 17 bases between them. For the CDR3, the DNA is TGTGCCAGCAGGTTAATAATCCGGGACACCTACAATGAGCAGTTCTTC. The encoded protein is CASRLIIRDTYNEQFF.